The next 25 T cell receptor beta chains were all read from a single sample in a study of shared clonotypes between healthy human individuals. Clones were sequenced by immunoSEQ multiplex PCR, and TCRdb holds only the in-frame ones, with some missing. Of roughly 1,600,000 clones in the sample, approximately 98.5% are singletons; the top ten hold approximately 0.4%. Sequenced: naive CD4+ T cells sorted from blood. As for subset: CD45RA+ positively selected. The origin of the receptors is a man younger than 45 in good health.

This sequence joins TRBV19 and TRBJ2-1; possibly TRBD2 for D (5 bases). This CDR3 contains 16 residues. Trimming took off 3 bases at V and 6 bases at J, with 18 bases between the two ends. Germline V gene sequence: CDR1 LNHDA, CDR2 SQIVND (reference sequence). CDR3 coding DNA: TGTGCCAGTAGTATGGCCGGTCTAGCACTGAGCAATGAGCAGTTCTTC. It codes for CASSMAGLALSNEQFF.

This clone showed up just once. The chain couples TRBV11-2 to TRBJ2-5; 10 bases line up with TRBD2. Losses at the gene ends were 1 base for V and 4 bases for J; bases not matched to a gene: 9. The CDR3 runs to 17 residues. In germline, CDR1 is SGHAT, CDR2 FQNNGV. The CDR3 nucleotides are TGTGCCAGCAGCTTAGCTGGCAGCGGGAGGGCCCGAGAGACCCAGTACTTC. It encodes CASSLAGSGRARETQYF.

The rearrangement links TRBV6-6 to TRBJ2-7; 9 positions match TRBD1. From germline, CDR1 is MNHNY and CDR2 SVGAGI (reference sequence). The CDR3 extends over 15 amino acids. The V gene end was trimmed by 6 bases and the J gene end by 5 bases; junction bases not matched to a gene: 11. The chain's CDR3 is CASSPIRDRDDEQYF. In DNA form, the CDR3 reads TGTGCCAGCAGCCCAATCCGGGACAGGGACGACGAGCAGTACTTC.

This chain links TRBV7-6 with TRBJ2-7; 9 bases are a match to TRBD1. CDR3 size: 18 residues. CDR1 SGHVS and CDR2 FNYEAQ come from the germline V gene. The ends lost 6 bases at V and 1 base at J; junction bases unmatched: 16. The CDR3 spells CASSLALPSGTGSYEQYF. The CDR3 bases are TGTGCCAGCAGTTTGGCCCTCCCCTCCGGGACAGGGTCCTACGAGCAGTACTTC.

This CDR3 is CASSLLTGRVYGYTF. DNA for the CDR3: TGTGCCAGCAGTTTATTGACAGGGCGAGTCTATGGCTACACCTTC. This chain joins TRBV28 and TRBJ1-2; TRBD1 agrees at 7 bases. The germline gives CDR1 MDHEN, CDR2 SYDVKM. The CDR3 consists of 15 residues. Trimming removed 1 base from V and 4 bases from J; junction bases left unmatched: 6.

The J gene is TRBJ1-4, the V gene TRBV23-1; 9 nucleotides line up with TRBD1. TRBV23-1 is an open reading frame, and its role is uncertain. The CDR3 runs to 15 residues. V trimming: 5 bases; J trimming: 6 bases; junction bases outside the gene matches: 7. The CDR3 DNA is TGCGCCAGCAGTTACGAAACAGGGGGCGATGAAAAACTGTTTTTT. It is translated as CASSYETGGDEKLFF.

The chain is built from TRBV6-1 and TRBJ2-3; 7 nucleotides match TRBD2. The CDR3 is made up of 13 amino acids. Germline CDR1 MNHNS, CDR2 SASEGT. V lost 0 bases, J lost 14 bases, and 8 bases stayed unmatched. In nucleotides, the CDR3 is TGTGCCAGCAGTGAAGCTAGGGCGGGAGTCGGGTATTTT. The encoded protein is CASSEARAGVGYF.

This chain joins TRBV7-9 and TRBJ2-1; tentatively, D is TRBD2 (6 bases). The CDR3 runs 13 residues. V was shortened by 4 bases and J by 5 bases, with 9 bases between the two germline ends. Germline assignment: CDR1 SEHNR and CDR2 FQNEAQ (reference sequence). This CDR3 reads CASSSGLNNEQFF. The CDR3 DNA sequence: TGTGCCAGCAGCTCGGGACTCAACAATGAGCAGTTCTTC.

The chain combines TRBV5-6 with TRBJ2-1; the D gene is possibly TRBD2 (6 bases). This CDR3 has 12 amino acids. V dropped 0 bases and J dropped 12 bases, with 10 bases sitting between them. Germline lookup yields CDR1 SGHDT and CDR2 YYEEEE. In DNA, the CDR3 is TGTGCCAGCAGCTTGGGACTAGTCGGGCAGTTCTTC. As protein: CASSLGLVGQFF.

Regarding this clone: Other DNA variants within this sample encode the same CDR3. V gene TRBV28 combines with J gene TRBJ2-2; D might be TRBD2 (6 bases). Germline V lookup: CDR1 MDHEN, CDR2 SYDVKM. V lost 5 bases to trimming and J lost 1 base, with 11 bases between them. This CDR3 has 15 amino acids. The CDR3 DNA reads TGTGCCAGCAGTAGTCCCGGGAGGAACACCGGGGAGCTGTTTTTT. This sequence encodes CASSSPGRNTGELFF.

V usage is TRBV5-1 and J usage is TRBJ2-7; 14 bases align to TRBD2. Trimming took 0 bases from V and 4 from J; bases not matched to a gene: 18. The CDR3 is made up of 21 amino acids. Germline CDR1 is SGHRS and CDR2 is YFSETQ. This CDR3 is CASSLAAGTSGSSMGLYEQYF. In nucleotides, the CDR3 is TGCGCCAGCAGCTTGGCCGCAGGGACTAGCGGGAGCTCCATGGGCCTTTACGAGCAGTACTTC.

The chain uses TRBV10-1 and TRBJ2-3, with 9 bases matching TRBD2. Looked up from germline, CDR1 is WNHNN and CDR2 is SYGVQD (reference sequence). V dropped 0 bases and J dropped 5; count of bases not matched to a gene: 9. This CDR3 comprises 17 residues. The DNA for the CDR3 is TGCGCCAGCAGTGAGTCCCTTGCGGGAGGGCAGAGAGATACGCAGTATTTT. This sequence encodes CASSESLAGGQRDTQYF.

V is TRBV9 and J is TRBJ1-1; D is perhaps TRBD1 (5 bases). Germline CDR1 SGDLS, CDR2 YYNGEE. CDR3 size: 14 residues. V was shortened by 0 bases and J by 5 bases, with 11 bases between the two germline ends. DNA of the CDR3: TGTGCCAGCAGCGTAGAGTCCCGGGGGACTGAAGCTTTCTTT. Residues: CASSVESRGTEAFF.

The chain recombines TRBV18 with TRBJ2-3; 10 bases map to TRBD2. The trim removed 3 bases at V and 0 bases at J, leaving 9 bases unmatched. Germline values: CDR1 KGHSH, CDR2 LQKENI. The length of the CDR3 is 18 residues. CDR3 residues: CASSPLPQRGGSTDTQYF. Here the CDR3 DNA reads TGTGCCAGCTCACCCCTCCCCCAGCGGGGGGGTAGCACAGATACGCAGTATTTT.

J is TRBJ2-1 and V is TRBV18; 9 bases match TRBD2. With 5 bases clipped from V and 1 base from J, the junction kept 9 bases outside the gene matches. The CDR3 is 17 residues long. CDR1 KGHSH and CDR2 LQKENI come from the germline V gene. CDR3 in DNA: TGTGCCAGCTCATACTATAGCGGGAGCGCGTCCTACAATGAGCAGTTCTTC. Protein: CASSYYSGSASYNEQFF.

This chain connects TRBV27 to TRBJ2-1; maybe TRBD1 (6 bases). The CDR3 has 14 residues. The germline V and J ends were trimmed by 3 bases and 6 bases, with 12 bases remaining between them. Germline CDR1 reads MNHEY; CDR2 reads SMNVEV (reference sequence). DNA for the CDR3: TGTGCCAGCAGTTTGCTACAGGGAGTCAATGAGCAGTTCTTC. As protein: CASSLLQGVNEQFF.

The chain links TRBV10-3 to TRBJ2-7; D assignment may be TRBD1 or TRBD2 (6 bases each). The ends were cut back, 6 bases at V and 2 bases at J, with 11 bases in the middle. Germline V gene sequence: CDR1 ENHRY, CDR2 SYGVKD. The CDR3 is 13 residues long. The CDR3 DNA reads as TGTGCCATCAGGAACAGGGAGGCCTACGAGCAGTACTTC. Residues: CAIRNREAYEQYF.

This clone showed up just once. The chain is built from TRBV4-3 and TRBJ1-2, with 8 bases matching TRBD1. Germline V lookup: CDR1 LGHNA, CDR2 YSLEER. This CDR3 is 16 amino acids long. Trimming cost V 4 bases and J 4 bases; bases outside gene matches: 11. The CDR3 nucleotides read TGCGCCAGCAGCCCTGATCTGGACAGGGCCCTCTATGGCTACACCTTC. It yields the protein CASSPDLDRALYGYTF.

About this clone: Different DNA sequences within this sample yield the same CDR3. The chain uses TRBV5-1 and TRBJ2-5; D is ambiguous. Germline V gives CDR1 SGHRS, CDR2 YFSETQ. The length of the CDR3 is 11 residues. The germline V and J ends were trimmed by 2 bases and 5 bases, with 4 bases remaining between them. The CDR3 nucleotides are TGCGCCAGCAGCTTCGGCGAGACCCAGTACTTC. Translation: CASSFGETQYF.

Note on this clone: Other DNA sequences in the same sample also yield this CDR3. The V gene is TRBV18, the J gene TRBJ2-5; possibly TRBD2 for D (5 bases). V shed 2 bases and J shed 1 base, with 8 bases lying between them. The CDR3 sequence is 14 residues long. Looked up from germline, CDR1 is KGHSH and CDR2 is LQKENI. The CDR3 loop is CASSPRLAQETQYF. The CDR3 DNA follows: TGTGCCAGCTCACCAAGGCTAGCCCAAGAGACCCAGTACTTC.

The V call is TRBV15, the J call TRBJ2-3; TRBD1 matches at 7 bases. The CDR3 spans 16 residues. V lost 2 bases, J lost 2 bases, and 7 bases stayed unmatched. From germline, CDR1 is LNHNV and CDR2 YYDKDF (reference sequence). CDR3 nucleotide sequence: TGTGCCACCAGCAGATGGACAGGCGGACTCACAGATACGCAGTATTTT. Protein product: CATSRWTGGLTDTQYF.

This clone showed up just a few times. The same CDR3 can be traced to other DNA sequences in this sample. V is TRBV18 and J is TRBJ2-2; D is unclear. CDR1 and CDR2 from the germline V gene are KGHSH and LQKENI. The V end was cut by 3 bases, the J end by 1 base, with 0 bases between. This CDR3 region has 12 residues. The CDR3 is CASSPNTGELFF. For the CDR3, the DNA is TGTGCCAGCTCACCGAACACCGGGGAGCTGTTTTTT.

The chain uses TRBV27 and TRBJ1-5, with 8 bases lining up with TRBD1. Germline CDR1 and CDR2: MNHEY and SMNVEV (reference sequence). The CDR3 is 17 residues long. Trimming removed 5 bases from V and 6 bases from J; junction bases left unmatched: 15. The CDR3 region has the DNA TGTGCCAGCAGTATTCACCACACAGGGGGAAAGGGTCAGCCCCAGCATTTT. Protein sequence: CASSIHHTGGKGQPQHF.

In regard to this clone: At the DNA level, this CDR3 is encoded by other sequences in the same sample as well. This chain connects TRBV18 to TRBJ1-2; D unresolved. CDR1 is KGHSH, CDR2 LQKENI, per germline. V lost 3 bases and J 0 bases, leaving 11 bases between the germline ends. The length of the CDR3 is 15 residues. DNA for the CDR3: TGTGCCAGCTCACCCCGGGCGCGGACTAACTATGGCTACACCTTC. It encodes CASSPRARTNYGYTF.

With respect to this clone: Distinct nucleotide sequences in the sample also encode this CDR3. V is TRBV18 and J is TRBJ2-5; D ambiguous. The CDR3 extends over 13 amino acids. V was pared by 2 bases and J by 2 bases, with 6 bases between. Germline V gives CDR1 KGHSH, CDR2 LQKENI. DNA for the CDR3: TGTGCCAGCTCACCAACGCCACAAGAGACCCAGTACTTC. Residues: CASSPTPQETQYF.